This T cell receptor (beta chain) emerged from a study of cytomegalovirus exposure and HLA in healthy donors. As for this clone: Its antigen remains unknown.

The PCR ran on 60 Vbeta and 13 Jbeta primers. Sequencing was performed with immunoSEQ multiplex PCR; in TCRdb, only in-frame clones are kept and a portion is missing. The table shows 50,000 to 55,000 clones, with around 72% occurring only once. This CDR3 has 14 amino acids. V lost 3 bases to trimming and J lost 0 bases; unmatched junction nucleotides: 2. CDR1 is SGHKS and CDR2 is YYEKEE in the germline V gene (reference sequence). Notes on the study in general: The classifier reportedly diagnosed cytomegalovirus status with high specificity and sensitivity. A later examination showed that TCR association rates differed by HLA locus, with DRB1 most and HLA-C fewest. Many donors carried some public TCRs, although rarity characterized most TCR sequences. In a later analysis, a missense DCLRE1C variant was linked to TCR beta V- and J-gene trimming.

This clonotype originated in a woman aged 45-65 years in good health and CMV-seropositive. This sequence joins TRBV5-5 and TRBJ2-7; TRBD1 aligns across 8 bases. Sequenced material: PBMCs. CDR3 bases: TGTGCCAGCAGCTGGGGACAGGACTCCTACGAGCAGTACTTC. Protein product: CASSWGQDSYEQYF. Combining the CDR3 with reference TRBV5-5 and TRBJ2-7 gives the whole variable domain DAGVTQSPTHLIKTRGQQVTLRCSPISGHKSVSWYQQVLGQGPQFIFQYYEKEERGRGNFPDRFSARQFPNYSSELNVNALLLGDSALYLCASSWGQDSYEQYFGPGTRLTVT.